The clone carrying this TCR beta chain was counted many times. Its target is not known. The record originates from a study of T-cell reconstitution after alpha-beta-depleted transplantation in children. Findings and limits, study-wide: About two months after transplant, alpha-beta T cells reportedly came from several hundred expanded graft clones.

Trimming removed 6 bases from V and 1 base from J, with 7 bases in between. The CDR3 sequence is 11 residues long. CDR1 is DFQATT and CDR2 is SNEGSKA in the germline V gene (reference sequence). A TCRbeta library incorporating unique molecular identifiers was prepared. MiXCR, applied by TCRdb to the PCR reads, yields one record per CDR3 protein. The sample holds 200,000 or so distinct CDR3 sequences, roughly 6.3% seen once. The J gene is TRBJ2-7, the V gene TRBV20-1; D is uncertain. The starting material was PBMCs, obtained before TCRalphabeta/CD19-depleted stem cell transplant. The clonotype comes from a girl under three years old with combined immunodeficiency, due to receive a stem cell transplant. CDR3 nucleotide sequence: TGCAGTGCCAACCCTTCCTACGAGCAGTACTTC. Its protein product is CSANPSYEQYF.